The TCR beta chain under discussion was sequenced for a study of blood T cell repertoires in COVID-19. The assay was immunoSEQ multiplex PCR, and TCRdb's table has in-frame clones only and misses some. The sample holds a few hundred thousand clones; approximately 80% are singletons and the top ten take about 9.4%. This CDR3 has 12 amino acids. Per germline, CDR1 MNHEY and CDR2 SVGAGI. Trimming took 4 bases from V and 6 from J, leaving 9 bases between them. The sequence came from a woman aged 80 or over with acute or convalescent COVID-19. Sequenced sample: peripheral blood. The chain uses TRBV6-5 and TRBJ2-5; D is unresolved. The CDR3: CASSFDKKTQYF. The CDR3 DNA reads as TGTGCCAGCAGTTTTGACAAAAAGACCCAGTACTTC.